Sequencing of this T cell receptor beta chain was carried out in a study of human T cells and chemical hapten exposure. About the study: Upper inner arm skin measuring 2 cm by 2 cm received 2% DPC for sensitization. Patients, predominantly female, presented with alopecia areata, totalis or universalis. Weekly administration of diphenylcyclopropenone to the scalp of patients continued throughout the approximately 24-week study.

TCRdb ran MiXCR on the RACE reads and lists one entry per CDR3 protein. Among about 69,000 distinct CDR3 sequences listed, 10% to 13% were seen once. Time point noted: patch test 2, 6 weeks after DPC sensitization. Treatment given: therapeutic diphenylcyclopropenone sensitization with weekly scalp DPC. Points from the study as a whole: Compared to controls, expanded TCRs made significantly more large clusters of similar CDR3s.

This clonotype came up many times. The antigen remains undetermined. This CDR3 has 15 amino acids. Germline V gene lookup returns CDR1 MNHNS and CDR2 SASEGT. Trimming pared 1 base from V and 0 bases from J, leaving 10 bases between. The chain is built from TRBV6-1 and TRBJ2-7; D remains unclear. The sequencing here drew on whole blood, taken in connection with sensitization to the hapten diphenylcyclopropenone (DPC). The clonotype originates from a woman between 45 and 60 years old with alopecia areata. Some clones in this sample may be carry-over from other donors' samples. CDR3 protein: CASSEEDRTSYEQYF. In nucleotides, the CDR3 is TGTGCCAGCAGTGAAGAGGATAGGACCTCCTACGAGCAGTACTTC.